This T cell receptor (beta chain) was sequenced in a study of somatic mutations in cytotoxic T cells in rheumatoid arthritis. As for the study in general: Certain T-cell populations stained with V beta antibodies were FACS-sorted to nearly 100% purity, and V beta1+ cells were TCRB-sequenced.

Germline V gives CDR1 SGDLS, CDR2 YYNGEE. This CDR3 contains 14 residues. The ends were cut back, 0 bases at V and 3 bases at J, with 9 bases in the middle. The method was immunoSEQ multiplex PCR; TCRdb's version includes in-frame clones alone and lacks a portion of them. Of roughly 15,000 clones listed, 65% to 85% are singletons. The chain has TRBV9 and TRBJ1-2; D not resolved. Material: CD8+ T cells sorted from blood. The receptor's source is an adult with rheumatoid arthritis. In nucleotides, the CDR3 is TGTGCCAGCAGCGTAGATCTGGTTCACTATGGCTACACCTTC. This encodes CASSVDLVHYGYTF.